This entry describes one T cell receptor (beta chain). The antigen remains unidentified. CDR3 length equals 13 residues. V lost 8 bases, J lost 4 bases, and 13 bases lay in between. TCRdb's copy holds only in-frame clones and misses some; the assay was immunoSEQ multiplex PCR. The data hold approximately 160,000 clones, with about 91% observed a single time. The sample belongs to a study of T cell responses to AZD1222 COVID-19 vaccine. The study, taken as a whole, reports: After the peak T cell response, and only then, were repertoires sampled. Baseline antibody screening turned up just five to seven seropositive AZD1222 recipients.

The genes are TRBV12-3 or TRBV12-4 and TRBJ2-3; D is tentatively TRBD1 or TRBD2 (5 bases each). This receptor was obtained from an adult in good health. Sample: peripheral blood, taken on day 0 of MenACWY control vaccination. The CDR3 region is CASLLRGADTQYF. The CDR3 region has the DNA TGTGCCAGCCTGCTGAGGGGCGCAGATACGCAGTATTTT.